Listed below are T cell receptor beta chains from one sample, sequenced in a study of blood T cells in healthy people across ages. Each CDR3 protein gets one entry after TCRdb re-called the 5' RACE reads with MiXCR. The repertoire consists of over a million distinct CDR3 sequences, with roughly 45% occurring once and the leading ten covering approximately 17%. Sequenced: blood. The receptors here all came from a woman aged 60-75 years in good health. Each CDR3 is given with its conserved first and last residue. The D gene is left open where the match is weak. Clone size appears in some rows only: once, few, many, or a class for an expanded clone.

V	J	size	D	DNA	CDR3
TRBV5-4	TRBJ2-3	NA	TRBD2	TGTGCCAGCAGCGCACTACTAAGCGGGAGGGGAGGAGATACGCAGTATTTT	CASSALLSGRGGDTQYF
TRBV12-3/TRBV12-4	TRBJ2-7	few	TRBD2	TGTGCCAGCAGCCGGGGACTAGCGGGAGGGTACGAGCAGTACTTC	CASSRGLAGGYEQYF
TRBV11-2	TRBJ2-3	NA	NA	TGTGCCAGCAGCCTCCGCGCGGCGGCCAAGAGCACAGATGCGCAGTATTTT	CASSLRAAAKSTDAQYF
TRBV5-1	TRBJ2-7	few	NA	TGCGCCAGCAGCTTGACAGCTAACTACGAGCAGTACTTC	CASSLTANYEQYF
TRBV28	TRBJ2-1	NA	NA	TGTGCCAGCGGAGGGGCTTACAATGAGCAGTTCTTC	CASGGAYNEQFF
TRBV2	TRBJ2-7	NA	NA	TGTGCCAGCAGTGAGAGAAGAGGGGGCGAGCAGTACTTC	CASSERRGGEQYF
TRBV7-8	TRBJ2-1	NA	TRBD2	TGTGCCAGCAGCTTACGGGGGGGGATCGGTGAGCAGTTCTTC	CASSLRGGIGEQFF
TRBV6-5	TRBJ2-5	few	NA	TGTGCCAGCAGTTACTCCGGAGGGGGGGAGACCCAGTACTTC	CASSYSGGGETQYF
TRBV27	TRBJ2-7	many	TRBD1	TGTGCCAGCAGTGACAGGGATCCCGGTGACGAGCAGTACTTC	CASSDRDPGDEQYF
TRBV7-9	TRBJ2-7	NA	NA	TGTGCCAGCAGCTTAGAGTATTCCTACGAGCAGTACTTC	CASSLEYSYEQYF
TRBV25-1	TRBJ2-7	once	TRBD2	TGTGCCAGCAGCTCCCGGGCTAGCGGGGCCTACGAGCAGTACTTC	CASSSRASGAYEQYF
TRBV5-1	TRBJ2-7	NA	TRBD1	TGCGCCAGCAGCGCCCGACAGGGACGGTCCTACGAGCAGTACTTC	CASSARQGRSYEQYF
TRBV20-1	TRBJ2-7	NA	NA	TGCAGTGCCTCCCCCGGAGACACCTACGAGCAGTACTTC	CSASPGDTYEQYF
TRBV18	TRBJ2-7	NA	NA	TGTGCCAGCTCACCACCGTCTTGGACAGCTCCGTTCTACGAGCAGTACTTC	CASSPPSWTAPFYEQYF
TRBV20-1	TRBJ1-2	NA	NA	TGCAGTGCCTTTAGGTTGGGTAACTATGGCTACACCTTC	CSAFRLGNYGYTF
TRBV28	TRBJ2-3	NA	NA	TGTGCCAGCAGTTTATCTCCGTTTGATACGCAGTATTTT	CASSLSPFDTQYF
TRBV4-1	TRBJ2-3	NA	NA	TGCGCCAGCAGCCAAGTGGAGTCTAGCACAGATACGCAGTATTTT	CASSQVESSTDTQYF
TRBV13	TRBJ1-2	NA	TRBD1	TGTGCCAGCAGCTCGGACAGGGTGGGCTATGGCTACACCTTC	CASSSDRVGYGYTF
TRBV25-1	TRBJ2-3	few	NA	TGTGCCACCCGACCCGGAGATACGCAGTATTTT	CATRPGDTQYF
TRBV10-3	TRBJ1-2	few	TRBD1	TGTGCCATCAGTGAGGCCGGACAGGGAGATGGCTACACCTTC	CAISEAGQGDGYTF
TRBV27	TRBJ1-6	NA	NA	TGTGCCAGCAGGCCCGGACGGAGCGATTCACCCCTCCACTTT	CASRPGRSDSPLHF
TRBV28	TRBJ1-5	few	NA	TGTGCCAGCAGTTCAGCAGGGAGTCAGCCCCAGCATTTT	CASSSAGSQPQHF
TRBV6-1	TRBJ1-2	NA	TRBD1	TGTGCCAGCAGGCAACCGGGACAGGGTAGGGTGAACTATGGCTACACCTTC	CASRQPGQGRVNYGYTF
TRBV4-2	TRBJ2-1	NA	NA	TGTGCCAGCAGCCATACGTTCGACAGACTAAATGAGCAGTTCTTC	CASSHTFDRLNEQFF
TRBV24-1	TRBJ2-5	NA	NA	TGTGCCACCAGTGAACAGGGCCAAGAGACCCAGTACTTC	CATSEQGQETQYF
TRBV10-2	TRBJ2-3	few	TRBD2	TGCGCCAGCAGGCCCCGGGGGGGAGGCACAGATACGCAGTATTTT	CASRPRGGGTDTQYF
TRBV3-1	TRBJ2-5	NA	NA	TGTGCCAGCAGCCACGGCGGGCAAGAGACCCAGTACTTC	CASSHGGQETQYF
TRBV24-1	TRBJ2-5	few	NA	TGTGCCACCAGTGAAGGACGGTCGTACCAAGAGACCCAGTACTTC	CATSEGRSYQETQYF
TRBV15	TRBJ2-7	NA	TRBD1	TGTGCCACCAGCATTGGGACAGGGGACTACGAGCAGTACTTC	CATSIGTGDYEQYF
TRBV29-1	TRBJ2-7	few	TRBD1	TGCAGCGTTGTAGGGGACAGGGGGAGCTACGAGCAGTACTTC	CSVVGDRGSYEQYF
TRBV12-3/TRBV12-4	TRBJ2-7	once	NA	TGTGCCAGCAGTCCAACGGAGCCGTTGGATGAGCAGTACTTC	CASSPTEPLDEQYF
TRBV12-3/TRBV12-4	TRBJ2-1	NA	TRBD2	TGTGCCAGCAGGGAGGGACTAGCGGTTTACAATGAGCAGTTCTTC	CASREGLAVYNEQFF
TRBV11-1	TRBJ2-1	few	TRBD2	TGTGCCAGCAGCCCGTCCACCGGGACTAACTATGAGCAGTTCTTC	CASSPSTGTNYEQFF
TRBV27	TRBJ2-7	once	TRBD1	TGTGCCAGCAGTTTAGGGACAGGGGGCCGGTTTACGTACTTC	CASSLGTGGRFTYF
TRBV5-1	TRBJ2-7	NA	NA	TGCGCCAGCAGCTTGGTTGGCGGGCCAACCTACGAGCAGTACTTC	CASSLVGGPTYEQYF
TRBV9	TRBJ2-7	NA	NA	TGTGCCAGCAGCGTGGGAGACGAGCAGTACTTC	CASSVGDEQYF
TRBV5-1	TRBJ1-2	NA	TRBD1	TGCGCCAGCAGCTTGACGGGACAGGGGGCTTCGGGCGGCTACACCTTC	CASSLTGQGASGGYTF
TRBV28	TRBJ2-7	NA	TRBD1	TGTGCCAGTAGGCCCCGGGACAGGGTATACGAGCAGTACTTC	CASRPRDRVYEQYF
TRBV15	TRBJ2-5	few	TRBD2	TGTGCCACCAGCAAGACTAGCGGGCAAGAGACCCAGTACTTC	CATSKTSGQETQYF
TRBV12-3/TRBV12-4	TRBJ2-3	NA	TRBD2	TGTGCCAGCAGTGCCAGAGCGGGAACAGATACGCAGTATTTT	CASSARAGTDTQYF
TRBV7-8	TRBJ2-7	few	TRBD2	TGTGCCAGCAGTCAAGGGACTAGCGCCAACTACGAGCAGTACTTC	CASSQGTSANYEQYF
TRBV29-1	TRBJ2-3	NA	TRBD2	TGCAGCGTGAGCTCAGGGAGGGGAGATACGCAGTATTTT	CSVSSGRGDTQYF
TRBV6-6	TRBJ2-5	NA	TRBD1	TGTGCCAGCAGTTACAACAGGGGGCGGGAGACCCAGTACTTC	CASSYNRGRETQYF
TRBV27	TRBJ2-5	once	TRBD1	TGTGCCAGCAGTCACAGGGGGGACCAAGAGACCCAGTACTTC	CASSHRGDQETQYF
TRBV27	TRBJ1-4	few	NA	TGTGCCAGCCGCTCATCCGACTATAATGAAAAACTGTTTTTT	CASRSSDYNEKLFF
TRBV5-1	TRBJ1-2	NA	NA	TGCGCCAGCAGCCCCACCATGGATGGCTACACCTTC	CASSPTMDGYTF
TRBV7-3	TRBJ2-7	NA	NA	TGTGCCAGCAGCAAGAACAGGGACAATGAGCAGTACTTC	CASSKNRDNEQYF
TRBV2	TRBJ2-1	NA	NA	TGTGCCAGCAGTTTAGCGGATCCAAAAGGGGGCAATGAGCAGTTCTTC	CASSLADPKGGNEQFF
TRBV28	TRBJ2-7	NA	NA	TGTGCCAGCAGCATAACAGAATACGAGCAGTACTTC	CASSITEYEQYF
TRBV7-9	TRBJ2-2	NA	NA	TGTGCCAGCAATCGGGGCGACACCGGGGAGCTGTTTTTT	CASNRGDTGELFF
TRBV6-1	TRBJ1-5	few	TRBD1	TGTGCCAGCCGGAGACAGGGGGCTGGTCAGCCCCAGCATTTT	CASRRQGAGQPQHF
TRBV9	TRBJ1-2	NA	TRBD1	TGTGCCAGCAGCGTAGGGGACAGGGTAAACTATGGCTACACCTTC	CASSVGDRVNYGYTF
TRBV12-3/TRBV12-4	TRBJ2-7	once	NA	TGTGTCAGCAGAGCCGGGACTCTTATTGAGCAGTACTTC	CVSRAGTLIEQYF
TRBV10-3	TRBJ1-2	NA	NA	NA	CAISHGTGDGYTFGSGTTF